This T cell receptor (beta chain) was captured in a study of cytomegalovirus exposure and HLA in healthy donors. Whole-study findings and limits: In a later analysis, specific HLA alleles were associated with 15,000 to 20,000 TCR beta sequences at a 0.05 false discovery rate. Analysis was carried out at a later point, and it linked a missense DCLRE1C variant to TCR beta V- and J-gene trimming.

13 Jbeta primers and 60 Vbeta primers were used for the PCR. TCRdb keeps only in-frame clones here, not all; method: immunoSEQ multiplex PCR. The sample carries some 130,000 clones, 83% recorded once. Looked up from germline, CDR1 is MNHEY and CDR2 is SMNVEV (reference sequence). The CDR3 consists of 16 residues. J gave up 2 bases and V 4 bases, and 4 bases lay outside the gene matches. Comments on this clone: What it recognizes is unknown.

The sample comprised PBMCs. This clonotype was obtained from a girl aged 2-15 years in good health and CMV-seronegative. The genes are TRBV27 and TRBJ2-3, with 12 positions matching TRBD2. The CDR3 nucleotides are TGTGCCAGCAGTTATAGGACTAGCGGGGCCACAGATACGCAGTATTTT. The encoded protein is CASSYRTSGATDTQYF.